Presented here are 28 T cell receptor beta chains from one specimen sequenced in a study of T cells in women clearing cervical HPV infection. The protocol was immunoSEQ multiplex PCR, while the TCRdb copy is restricted to in-frame clones and leaves out a portion. This table holds about 46,000 clones. Sequencing was performed on blood buffy coat. Receptors were obtained from a woman aged 18 to 75 with a cervical HPV16 infection that either progressed to CIN3+ or cleared (not recorded which).

With regard to this clone: The read stops 3 residues short of the end of the CDR3; the missing end is completed from the germline J gene. The chain couples TRBV18 to TRBJ2-5; 7 bases align to TRBD2. The CDR3 is made up of 19 amino acids. The germline V gene has CDR1 KGHSH and CDR2 LQKENI. V trimming: 5 bases; J trimming: 2 bases; junction bases outside the gene matches: 20. The sequenced CDR3 bases are TGTGCCAGCTCATCCCGACTAGCCTGGGTGGGCCTCGGACAAGAGACC. Its protein product is CASSSRLAWVGLGQET. The full CDR3 protein is CASSSRLAWVGLGQETQYF.

With respect to this clone: The CDR3 end falls 3 residues outside the read, so it is completed with the germline J gene. The chain links TRBV7-9 to TRBJ2-2; 8 positions agree with TRBD1. Germline CDR1 and CDR2: SEHNR and FQNEAQ (reference sequence). The J segment lost 6 bases and the V segment lost 10 bases, leaving 7 bases of the junction unmatched. This CDR3 has 13 amino acids. The CDR3 loop reads CAIEDRAAGELFF. CDR3 DNA (partial): TGTGCCATTGAGGACAGGGCGGCCGGGGAG.

Worth noting for this clone: The sequence runs out 3 residues before the end of the CDR3; the remainder is reconstructed from the germline J gene. The rearrangement links TRBV19 to TRBJ1-4; 7 bases are shared with TRBD1. V trimming: 6 bases; J trimming: 3 bases; junction bases outside the gene matches: 4. Germline V gene data show CDR1 as LNHDA and CDR2 as SQIVND (reference sequence). The CDR3 runs 14 residues. The CDR3 DNA, read in part, is TGTGCCAGTAGACAGGGACAGTCTAATGAAAAA. It encodes CASRQGQSNEK. The CDR3 in full is CASRQGQSNEKLFF. The full variable domain, rest sourced from reference TRBV19 and TRBJ1-4, is DGGITQSPKYLFRKEGQNVTLSCEQNLNHDAMYWYRQDPGQGLRLIYYSQIVNDFQKGDIAEGYSVSREKKESFPLTVTSAQKNPTAFYLCASRQGQSNEKLFFGSGTQLSVL.

Regarding this clone: With the read ending 3 residues before the CDR3 end, the germline J gene is used to fill in that end. The V call is TRBV5-1, the J call TRBJ1-4; perhaps TRBD1 as D (6 bases). Germline V gene data show CDR1 as SGHRS and CDR2 as YFSETQ. The CDR3 loop spans 13 amino acids. Trimming took off 4 bases at V and 8 bases at J, with 12 bases between the two ends. Incomplete CDR3 DNA: TGCGCCAGCAGCCCCGACAGGAACGAAAAA. It codes for CASSPDRNEK. The complete CDR3 reads CASSPDRNEKLFF.

Details on this clone: The sequenced fragment ends 3 residues before the CDR3 boundary, so the rest is inferred from the germline J gene. The chain links TRBV29-1 to TRBJ2-2, with TRBD1 matching 9 bases. Germline V gene sequence: CDR1 SQVTM, CDR2 ANQGSEA. This CDR3 has 13 amino acids. The CDR3 spells CSVEGTGNEKLFF. Incomplete CDR3 DNA: TGCAGCGTTGAGGGGACAGGGAATGAAAAG.

Concerning this clone: The read terminates 3 residues ahead of where the CDR3 ends, so the germline J gene completes it. The rearrangement links TRBV7-3 to TRBJ2-7; 10 bases agree with TRBD2. J was trimmed by 2 bases and V by 2 bases; bases with no gene match: 12. This CDR3 contains 18 residues. Germline values: CDR1 SGHTA, CDR2 FQGTGA. CDR3 bases read: TGTGCCAGCAGCTTACTCAGGGGGCCCAGCGGGAGGGCCTACGAG. It encodes CASSLLRGPSGRAYE. The full CDR3 reads CASSLLRGPSGRAYEQYF.

A word on this clone: The read stops 3 residues short of the end of the CDR3; the missing end is completed from the germline J gene. J is TRBJ1-1 and V is TRBV5-4, with a weak D call TRBD1 (5 bases). CDR1 is SGHNT and CDR2 is YYREEE in the germline V gene (reference sequence). This CDR3 region has 13 residues. V lost 3 bases to trimming and J lost 4 bases, with 10 bases between them. The DNA read from the CDR3 is TGTGCCAGCAGCTCACAGGACGGCACTGAA. The encoded protein is CASSSQDGTE. The CDR3, in full, reads CASSSQDGTEAFF.

In regard to this clone: Read coverage stops 3 residues before the CDR3 terminus; the germline J gene supplies the remainder. The chain employs TRBV7-2 and TRBJ2-1; D not resolved. Germline V gene data show CDR1 as SGHTA and CDR2 as FQGNSA. V was pared by 5 bases and J by 8 bases, with 16 bases between. This CDR3 spans 14 amino acids. The sequenced part of the CDR3 DNA is TGTGCCAGCAGCCCCCGCGCCCCCACCGATGAG. It codes for CASSPRAPTDE. The CDR3, in full, reads CASSPRAPTDEQFF.

Comments on this clone: The CDR3 is cut off 3 residues early in the read; its end comes from the germline J gene. The chain combines TRBV12-3 or TRBV12-4 with TRBJ2-2; 7 bases fit TRBD2. CDR3 length equals 15 residues. After removal of 11 bases from V and 1 base from J, the junction contained 10 bases not matched to a gene. The sequenced part of the CDR3 DNA is TGTGCCGCGCAGGGCGGGGGACTGAACACCGGGGAG. Its protein is CAAQGGGLNTGE. The complete CDR3 protein is CAAQGGGLNTGELFF.

This CDR3 is CASSFQRERVETQYF. Partial CDR3 DNA: TGTGCCAGCAGCTTCCAGCGGGAGAGGGTAGAGACC. V usage is TRBV7-6 and J usage is TRBJ2-5, with 8 bases fitting TRBD2. The read falls 3 residues short of the CDR3 end, and the missing part is taken from the germline J gene. The CDR3 covers 15 residues. Trimming at V came to 3 bases and at J to 4 bases, leaving 7 bases not matched to a gene. Germline CDR1 is SGHVS and CDR2 is FNYEAQ.

Points on this clone: The observed sequence ends 3 residues before the CDR3 terminus, with the missing tail filled in from the germline J gene. The chain carries TRBV20-1 and TRBJ2-2; maybe TRBD1 (5 bases). Germline-derived CDR1 and CDR2 are DFQATT and SNEGSKA (reference sequence). This CDR3 spans 14 amino acids. V was trimmed by 1 base and J by 3 bases, leaving 9 bases between them. CDR3 protein: CSARAGIDTGELFF. The CDR3 DNA, read in part, is TGCAGTGCTAGAGCAGGGATCGACACCGGGGAG.

As to this clone: The read terminates 3 residues ahead of where the CDR3 ends, so the germline J gene completes it. The rearrangement uses TRBV20-1 and TRBJ2-7; 8 bases agree with TRBD2. The germline CDR1 and CDR2 sequences are DFQATT and SNEGSKA (reference sequence). The CDR3 length is 16 residues. Trimming removed 1 base from V and 2 bases from J; junction bases left unmatched: 10. CDR3 bases read: TGCAGTGCTAGAGCTAAAACTAGCGGACTCCCCTACGAG. This codes for CSARAKTSGLPYE. The whole CDR3 sequence reads CSARAKTSGLPYEQYF.

A note on this clone: The CDR3 is cut off 3 residues early in the read; its end comes from the germline J gene. The V call is TRBV7-2, the J call TRBJ2-7, with 8 bases that match TRBD2. The V and J ends lost 5 bases and 2 bases, in that order; junction bases with no gene match: 8. In germline, CDR1 is SGHTA, CDR2 FQGNSA. The CDR3 consists of 15 residues. The CDR3 loop is CASSPGGGGTYEQYF. The covered CDR3 bases are TGTGCCAGCAGCCCGGGGGGGGGAGGGACCTACGAG.

On this clone: The CDR3 end is not reached by the read, which stops 3 residues before it; the germline J gene fills it in. J is TRBJ2-5 and V is TRBV7-9; no reliable D call. The germline V gene encodes CDR1 SEHNR and CDR2 FQNEAQ (reference sequence). V lost 3 bases and J 7 bases, leaving 15 bases between the germline ends. The CDR3 totals 14 residues. CDR3 DNA, as far as it was read: TGTGCCAGCAGCTTCCCTCGCGGCCCGGGGACC. This translates into CASSFPRGPGT. The entire CDR3 protein reads CASSFPRGPGTQYF.

Of note for this clone: With the read ending 3 residues before the CDR3 end, the germline J gene is used to fill in that end. This sequence joins TRBV10-3 and TRBJ2-3, with 9 bases matching TRBD2. The CDR3 totals 14 residues. The germline gives CDR1 ENHRY, CDR2 SYGVKD. The J segment lost 5 bases and the V segment lost 4 bases, leaving 4 bases of the junction unmatched. The covered CDR3 bases are TGTGCCATCAGTGTGGCTAGCGGGAAAGATACG. It yields the protein CAISVASGKDT. The entire CDR3 reads CAISVASGKDTQYF.

With respect to this clone: The CDR3 end falls 3 residues outside the read, so it is completed with the germline J gene. This chain uses TRBV5-1 with TRBJ2-7, with D possibly matching TRBD2 (5 bases). Germline CDR1 reads SGHRS; CDR2 reads YFSETQ. The V and J ends lost 0 bases and 6 bases respectively, with 16 bases between them. The CDR3 extends over 15 amino acids. The covered CDR3 bases are TGCGCCAGCAGCTTGGTCCCGTCTAGCTCCGGCGAG. It yields the protein CASSLVPSSSGE. The entire CDR3 sequence reads CASSLVPSSSGEQYF.

Concerning this clone itself: The read ends 3 residues early relative to the CDR3; the germline J gene fills the gap. The chain carries TRBV6-2 or TRBV6-3 and TRBJ2-7; 7 bases fit TRBD1. After removal of 8 bases from V and 3 bases from J, the junction contained 7 bases not matched to a gene. Germline assignment: CDR1 MNHEY and CDR2 SVGEGT. There are 13 residues in the CDR3. CDR3 in amino acids: CASLDRAFYEQYF. CDR3 DNA (partial): TGTGCCAGCCTAGACAGGGCGTTCTACGAG.

On this clone itself: The read stops 3 residues short of the end of the CDR3; the missing end is completed from the germline J gene. This sequence joins TRBV7-9 and TRBJ1-6; no definite D call. The V gene's germline CDR1 is SEHNR and CDR2 FQNEAQ (reference sequence). CDR3 length equals 15 residues. The V end lost 0 bases, the J end lost 9 bases, and 12 bases lay between the germline ends. CDR3 DNA (partial): TGTGCCAGCAGCTTAGCGCGGAGTCCGGGTTCACCC. Amino acid sequence: CASSLARSPGSP. The complete CDR3 sequence is CASSLARSPGSPLHF.

For this clone: Read data end 3 residues before the CDR3 end; the end is taken from the germline J gene. This chain links TRBV18 with TRBJ1-4; 7 bases fit TRBD1. Germline CDR1 reads KGHSH; CDR2 reads LQKENI. This CDR3 is 14 amino acids long. CDR3 amino acids: CASSITGEDSPLFF. The CDR3 DNA, read in part, is TGTGCCAGCTCAATTACAGGGGAGGATTCACCA. The whole variable domain, filled in from reference TRBV18 and TRBJ1-4, reads NAGVMQNPRHLVRRRGQEARLRCSPMKGHSHVYWYRQLPEEGLKFMVYLQKENIIDESGMPKERFSAEFPKEGPSILRIQQVVRGDSAAYFCASSITGEDSPLFFGSGTQLSVL.

CDR3 loop: CASSPVGLSTEAFF. Partial CDR3 DNA: TGTGCCAGCTCACCGGTGGGGCTGAGCACTGAA. The chain is built from TRBV18 and TRBJ1-1, with a weak D call TRBD1 (5 bases). The read stops 3 residues short of the end of the CDR3; the missing end is completed from the germline J gene. V lost 3 bases to trimming and J lost 4 bases, with 12 bases between them. Germline CDR1 reads KGHSH; CDR2 reads LQKENI. The CDR3 is 14 residues long. The full variable domain, completed using reference TRBV18 and TRBJ1-1, is NAGVMQNPRHLVRRRGQEARLRCSPMKGHSHVYWYRQLPEEGLKFMVYLQKENIIDESGMPKERFSAEFPKEGPSILRIQQVVRGDSAAYFCASSPVGLSTEAFFGQGTRLTVV.

Concerning this clone itself: The read stops 3 residues short of the end of the CDR3; the missing end is completed from the germline J gene. The chain links TRBV28 to TRBJ2-2, with a tentative D call TRBD1 (6 bases). CDR1 and CDR2 (germline): MDHEN, SYDVKM. The length of the CDR3 is 19 residues. Incomplete CDR3 DNA: TGTGCCAGCAGTTGGGCTCTTGCGGACAGCTACTCTGGGGCCAACGTG. Amino acids: CASSWALADSYSGANV. The entire CDR3 is CASSWALADSYSGANVLFF.

Concerning this clone: One end of the junction fails to match germline, which may point to a read error. The CDR3 loop is CASSSDIYQPQHF. The sequenced CDR3 bases are TGTGCTAGCAGCTCGGACATCTATCAGCCC. This chain links TRBV7-7 with TRBJ1-5; D possibly corresponds to TRBD1 (5 bases). The read is 3 residues too short to cover the CDR3 end, so that end is filled in from the germline J gene. The CDR3 extends over 13 amino acids. Germline values: CDR1 SSHAT, CDR2 FNYEAQ (reference sequence).

A word on this clone: The sequence runs out 3 residues before the end of the CDR3; the remainder is reconstructed from the germline J gene. V usage is TRBV5-1 and J usage is TRBJ2-7, with TRBD2 matching 9 bases. Germline trimming cut 1 base from V and 0 bases from J; bases unmatched to any gene: 2. CDR1 and CDR2 from the germline V gene are SGHRS and YFSETQ. This CDR3 has 15 amino acids. The sequenced CDR3 bases are TGCGCCAGCAGCTTGCTAGCGGGGAGCTCCTACGAG. Its protein is CASSLLAGSSYE. The entire CDR3 is CASSLLAGSSYEQYF.

Remarks on this clone: The sequence runs out 3 residues before the end of the CDR3; the remainder is reconstructed from the germline J gene. This rearrangement joins TRBV20-1 to TRBJ2-1; TRBD2 agrees at 9 bases. The CDR3 spans 14 residues. J gave up 2 bases and V 4 bases, and 3 bases lay outside the gene matches. Per the germline V gene, CDR1 is DFQATT and CDR2 is SNEGSKA (reference sequence). The CDR3 bases that were read are TGCAGTGCTAAAGGCGGGAGGGCCTACAATGAG. The encoded protein is CSAKGGRAYNE. Given in full, the CDR3 is CSAKGGRAYNEQFF.

On this clone itself: The CDR3 goes on 3 residues after the read ends, and that part is filled in from the germline J gene. The rearrangement joins TRBV6-1 to TRBJ2-7; 8 bases are shared with TRBD1. The germline CDR1 and CDR2 sequences are MNHNS and SASEGT. The CDR3 runs 13 residues. The junction had 3 bases not matched to a gene; V was cut back by 6 bases and J by 2 bases. The sequenced CDR3 bases are TGTGCCAGCAGGGAACAGGGGGCCTACGAG. Translation gives CASREQGAYE. The entire CDR3 sequence reads CASREQGAYEQYF.

As for this clone: The CDR3 goes on 3 residues after the read ends, and that part is filled in from the germline J gene. The chain joins TRBV6-1 to TRBJ2-5; the match to TRBD2 covers 11 bases. CDR3 length: 16 amino acids. Germline V gene data show CDR1 as MNHNS and CDR2 as SASEGT. The covered CDR3 bases are TGTGCCAGCAGTGAAGCGCTAGCGGGAGGAGCGGATACC. It codes for CASSEALAGGADT. The entire CDR3 sequence reads CASSEALAGGADTQYF.

On this clone: The read terminates 3 residues before the CDR3 end, so the remaining end is supplied by the germline J gene. This rearrangement joins TRBV20-1 to TRBJ2-5, with 7 bases aligning to TRBD2. Unmatched junction bases numbered 6, after V lost 4 bases and J lost 4 bases. This CDR3 is 13 amino acids long. The V gene's germline CDR1 is DFQATT and CDR2 SNEGSKA (reference sequence). CDR3 DNA, as far as it was read: TGCAGTGCTATCGTTGGGGGGGGAGAGACC. Translation: CSAIVGGGET. The entire CDR3 reads CSAIVGGGETQYF.

Remarks on this clone: The sequenced fragment ends 3 residues before the CDR3 boundary, so the rest is inferred from the germline J gene. This sequence joins TRBV19 and TRBJ1-1, with D perhaps matching TRBD1 (5 bases). V was pared by 1 base and J by 0 bases, with 12 bases between. Germline V gene lookup returns CDR1 LNHDA and CDR2 SQIVND (reference sequence). The CDR3 is 16 residues long. The CDR3 DNA, read in part, is TGTGCCAGTAGTATAGGAGGGGATCTCATGAACACTGAA. This sequence encodes CASSIGGDLMNTE. The full-length CDR3 reads as CASSIGGDLMNTEAFF.